These T cell receptor beta chains were read from a single sample in a study of cytomegalovirus exposure and HLA in healthy donors. Using immunoSEQ multiplex PCR, the repertoire was profiled, and TCRdb retains in-frame clones only, with some absent. There are some 80,000 clones in the sample, with about an eighth held by the top ten. The source material was PBMCs. These receptors originate from a man aged 50-59 years in good health and CMV-seropositive. CDR3s include the opening cysteine and the closing phenylalanine or tryptophan. Each record gives: V gene, J gene, CDR3 protein.

v_gene: TRBV27
j_gene: TRBJ1-1
CDR3aa: CASSPAGRGGSGTEAFF

v_gene: TRBV5-1
j_gene: TRBJ2-1
CDR3aa: CASSLASNEQFF

v_gene: TRBV14
j_gene: TRBJ1-2
CDR3aa: CASSQDDSYGYTF

v_gene: TRBV4-1
j_gene: TRBJ2-1
CDR3aa: CASSPGLAPRYNEQFF

v_gene: TRBV30
j_gene: TRBJ2-1
CDR3aa: CALKLAGILNEQFF

v_gene: TRBV28
j_gene: TRBJ1-2
CDR3aa: CASSPPAQGLGYGYTF

v_gene: TRBV2
j_gene: TRBJ1-1
CDR3aa: CASSDRANTEAFF

v_gene: TRBV6-1
j_gene: TRBJ2-1
CDR3aa: CASSETITSVEQFF

v_gene: TRBV7-9
j_gene: TRBJ1-1
CDR3aa: CASSLVLTEAFF

v_gene: TRBV5-1
j_gene: TRBJ1-1
CDR3aa: CASRHDRGETEAFF

v_gene: TRBV7-2
j_gene: TRBJ2-2
CDR3aa: CASSLGLAGGPRDTGELFF

v_gene: TRBV30
j_gene: TRBJ1-6
CDR3aa: CAYEVTGGNSPLHF

v_gene: TRBV19
j_gene: TRBJ1-1
CDR3aa: CASSGTGNSKTEAFF

v_gene: TRBV6-5
j_gene: TRBJ2-7
CDR3aa: CASSYRQTWEQYF

v_gene: TRBV6-5
j_gene: TRBJ1-1
CDR3aa: CASSPQMDTEAFF

v_gene: TRBV27
j_gene: TRBJ1-5
CDR3aa: CASSLDWGGNQPQHF

v_gene: TRBV5-1
j_gene: TRBJ2-5
CDR3aa: CASSLVFNRSETQYF

v_gene: TRBV7-9
j_gene: TRBJ1-1
CDR3aa: CASSLGQGASTEAFF

v_gene: TRBV6-1
j_gene: TRBJ1-2
CDR3aa: CASTEGGINYGYTF

v_gene: TRBV2
j_gene: TRBJ2-1
CDR3aa: CASSDGQAWPRDEQFF

v_gene: TRBV19
j_gene: TRBJ1-2
CDR3aa: CASTLSGTPTNYGYTF

v_gene: TRBV28
j_gene: TRBJ2-1
CDR3aa: CASSPRAGIYNEQFF

v_gene: TRBV30
j_gene: TRBJ1-4
CDR3aa: CAWSVSRGQGEKLFF

v_gene: TRBV2
j_gene: TRBJ2-1
CDR3aa: CASSTTGLLEQFF

v_gene: TRBV19
j_gene: TRBJ2-4
CDR3aa: CASSIGQGLNIQYF

v_gene: TRBV5-1
j_gene: TRBJ2-3
CDR3aa: CASSLAGGPSTDTQYF

v_gene: TRBV30
j_gene: TRBJ2-6
CDR3aa: CAWSVDNSGANVLTF

v_gene: TRBV6-6
j_gene: TRBJ2-7
CDR3aa: CASCGRVSYEQYF

v_gene: TRBV2
j_gene: TRBJ2-1
CDR3aa: CASSVGTSGNNEQFF

v_gene: TRBV10-3
j_gene: TRBJ1-2
CDR3aa: CAITWDRVNYGYTF

v_gene: TRBV18
j_gene: TRBJ1-5
CDR3aa: CASSPGGQPQHF

v_gene: TRBV5-4
j_gene: TRBJ2-1
CDR3aa: CASSTTGTFIYNEQFF

v_gene: TRBV30
j_gene: TRBJ1-1
CDR3aa: CAWIRRGSEKAFF

v_gene: TRBV6-5
j_gene: TRBJ1-2
CDR3aa: CASTLNRANYGYTF

v_gene: TRBV7-9
j_gene: TRBJ1-6
CDR3aa: CASSLNSPLHF

v_gene: TRBV4-1
j_gene: TRBJ1-3
CDR3aa: CASSRGGLVLSGNTIYF

v_gene: TRBV7-9
j_gene: TRBJ2-3
CDR3aa: CASSFTRDTQYF

v_gene: TRBV7-2
j_gene: TRBJ2-7
CDR3aa: CASSLNSIYEQYF

v_gene: TRBV6-1
j_gene: TRBJ1-1
CDR3aa: CAILSPKTGRTEAFF

v_gene: TRBV15
j_gene: TRBJ2-5
CDR3aa: CATSRDRRGVETQYF

v_gene: TRBV5-6
j_gene: TRBJ1-5
CDR3aa: CASSLRTGPYPQHF

v_gene: TRBV19
j_gene: TRBJ1-4
CDR3aa: CASTYRFNEKLFF

v_gene: TRBV4-2
j_gene: TRBJ1-1
CDR3aa: CASSRFDRGSTEAFF

v_gene: TRBV9
j_gene: TRBJ2-5
CDR3aa: CASSPQTGGETQYF

v_gene: TRBV5-5
j_gene: TRBJ1-6
CDR3aa: CASSIDFYNSPLHF

v_gene: TRBV6-6
j_gene: TRBJ2-2
CDR3aa: CASSAGRGGTGELFF

v_gene: TRBV18
j_gene: TRBJ2-6
CDR3aa: CASSPPGLAGYSGANVLTF

v_gene: TRBV29-1
j_gene: TRBJ1-4
CDR3aa: CSVYPRDSNEKLFF

v_gene: TRBV28
j_gene: TRBJ2-1
CDR3aa: CASSLDLSSYNEQFF

v_gene: TRBV4-1
j_gene: TRBJ1-1
CDR3aa: CASSHDTGGRTEAFF

v_gene: TRBV5-1
j_gene: TRBJ2-1
CDR3aa: CASSLVDENEQFF

v_gene: TRBV5-1
j_gene: TRBJ2-7
CDR3aa: CASSPGYQFSYEQYF

v_gene: TRBV5-1
j_gene: TRBJ1-2
CDR3aa: CASSLDSEGTGGGYTF

v_gene: TRBV5-4
j_gene: TRBJ1-1
CDR3aa: CASRGGLNTEAFF

v_gene: TRBV9
j_gene: TRBJ2-1
CDR3aa: CASSVTGTFYNEQFF